This TCR beta chain was sequenced for a study of shared clonotypes between healthy human individuals. The CDR3 extends over 19 amino acids. Germline V CDR1 and CDR2: SGHRS, YFSETQ. V shed 3 bases, J shed 3 bases, and the junction held 17 bases outside the gene matches. TCRdb's table, derived via immunoSEQ multiplex PCR, lists solely in-frame clones and lacks some. This table holds 1 million to 1.2 million clones, approximately 80% found once. In the case of this clone: Its antigen is still unknown.

Study outcomes and limitations: Despite large depth, rarefaction showed incomplete sorted-subset sequencing.

The TCR originated in a man aged 18-30 years in good health. Some clones in this sample may be carry-over from other donors' samples. The sequenced sample consisted of memory CD4+ T cells from PBMCs. As for subset: CD45RA-negative fraction. The genes are TRBV5-1 and TRBJ2-3; 9 nucleotides match TRBD1. The CDR3 nucleotides are TGCGCCAGCAGCTCGCCCGGGACAGGGAGCGGCGGGATAACAGATACGCAGTATTTT. The encoded protein is CASSSPGTGSGGITDTQYF.